This TCR beta chain derives from a study of technical replicates of blood from a handful of donors. Data came from immunoSEQ multiplex PCR; TCRdb stores just in-frame clones and leaves some out. The sample contains some 81,000 clones, 91% of which appear only once. The CDR3 is made up of 18 amino acids. This chain links TRBV21-1 with TRBJ2-7; the listed D gene, TRBD2, was not tested against the DNA. TRBV21-1 is annotated as a pseudogene. This receptor was identified in a human donor in good health. Sequenced input: T cells isolated from PBMCs. CDR3 DNA sequence: TGTGCCAGCAGCAAAAGCCCCGGCAGCGGGTGTCACGGGCACGAGCAGTACTTC. Its translation: CASSKSPGSGCHGHEQYF.